Below are 2 T cell receptor beta chains sequenced from a single sample in a study of human T cells and chemical hapten exposure. TCRdb reprocessed the RACE reads via MiXCR and lists one record per CDR3 protein. The table shows more than 75,000 distinct CDR3 sequences, with about a tenth occurring only once. Time point defined: patch test 2, 6 weeks after DPC sensitization. Documented treatment: therapeutic diphenylcyclopropenone sensitization with weekly scalp DPC. This specimen consisted of whole blood, obtained in connection with sensitization to the hapten diphenylcyclopropenone (DPC). Every receptor here comes from a woman in her twenties or thirties with alopecia areata. Some clones in this sample may be carry-over from other donors' samples.

The chain employs TRBV20-1 and TRBJ1-5; D remains unclear. V lost 0 bases and J 2 bases, leaving 8 bases between the germline ends. CDR3 length: 14 amino acids. Germline CDR1 reads DFQATT; CDR2 reads SNEGSKA (reference sequence). The CDR3 DNA follows: TGCAGTGCTAGAGATAGCCAGGGCAATCAGCCCCAGCATTTT. This gives the protein CSARDSQGNQPQHF.

This chain joins TRBV21-1 and TRBJ2-6; the D segment call TRBD2 is taken from the table without a DNA check. TRBV21-1 is a known pseudogene. The CDR3 has 18 residues. CDR3 in amino acids: CASSKAGRAVTGANVLTF. DNA of the CDR3: TGTGCCAGCAGCAAAGCGGGAAGGGCCGTCACTGGGGCCAACGTCCTGACTTTC.